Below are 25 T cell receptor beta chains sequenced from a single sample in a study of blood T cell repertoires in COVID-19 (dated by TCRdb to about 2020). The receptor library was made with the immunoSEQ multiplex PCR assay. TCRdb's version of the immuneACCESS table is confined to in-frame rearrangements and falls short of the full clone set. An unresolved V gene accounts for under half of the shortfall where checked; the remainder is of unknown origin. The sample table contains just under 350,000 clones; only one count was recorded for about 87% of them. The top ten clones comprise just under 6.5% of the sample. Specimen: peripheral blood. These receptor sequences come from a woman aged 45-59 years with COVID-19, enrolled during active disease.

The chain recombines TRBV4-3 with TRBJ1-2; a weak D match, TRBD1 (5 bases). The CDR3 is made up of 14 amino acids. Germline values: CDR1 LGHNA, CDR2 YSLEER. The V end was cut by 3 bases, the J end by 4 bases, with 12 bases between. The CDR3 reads CASSHVGGGYGYTF. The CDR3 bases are TGCGCCAGCAGCCATGTCGGGGGGGGCTATGGCTACACCTTC.

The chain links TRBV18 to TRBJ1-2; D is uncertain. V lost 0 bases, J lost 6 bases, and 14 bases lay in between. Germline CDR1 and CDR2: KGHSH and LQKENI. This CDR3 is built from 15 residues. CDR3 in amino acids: CASSPPVGLENGYTF. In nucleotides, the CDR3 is TGTGCCAGCTCACCACCTGTAGGACTAGAGAATGGCTACACCTTC.

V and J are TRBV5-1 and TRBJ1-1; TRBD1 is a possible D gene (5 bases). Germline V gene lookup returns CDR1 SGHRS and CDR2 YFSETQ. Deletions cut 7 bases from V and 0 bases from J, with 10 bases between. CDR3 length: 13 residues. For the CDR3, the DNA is TGCGCCAGCGGCAGGGCTATGAACACTGAAGCTTTCTTT. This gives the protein CASGRAMNTEAFF.

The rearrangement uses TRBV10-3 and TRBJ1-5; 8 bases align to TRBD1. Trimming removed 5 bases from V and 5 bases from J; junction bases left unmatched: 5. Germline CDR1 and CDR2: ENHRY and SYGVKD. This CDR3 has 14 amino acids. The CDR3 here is CAISLDRVDQPQHF. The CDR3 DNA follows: TGTGCCATCAGTTTGGACAGGGTCGATCAGCCCCAGCATTTT.

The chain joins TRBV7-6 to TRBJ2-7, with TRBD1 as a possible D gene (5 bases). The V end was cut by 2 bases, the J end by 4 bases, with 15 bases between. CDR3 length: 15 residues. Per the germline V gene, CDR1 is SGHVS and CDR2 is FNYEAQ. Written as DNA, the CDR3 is TGTGCCAGCAGCTTAAGGTCAGGGTCAGGGTACGAGCAGTACTTC. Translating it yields CASSLRSGSGYEQYF.

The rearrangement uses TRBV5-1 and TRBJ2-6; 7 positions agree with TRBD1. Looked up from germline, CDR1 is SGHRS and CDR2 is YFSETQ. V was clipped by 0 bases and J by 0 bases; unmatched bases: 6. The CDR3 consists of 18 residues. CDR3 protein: CASSLGGTAISGANVLTF. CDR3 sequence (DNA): TGCGCCAGCAGCTTGGGTGGGACAGCGATCTCTGGGGCCAACGTCCTGACTTTC.

CDR3 nucleotides: TGTGCCAGCAGCTTAGATTCGACGCGGGGTTCACCCCTCCACTTT. It is translated as CASSLDSTRGSPLHF. This chain links TRBV11-3 with TRBJ1-6; D gene unclear. The CDR3 runs to 15 residues. Germline CDR1 reads SGHNT; CDR2 reads YENEEA. The ends were cut back, 0 bases at V and 9 bases at J, with 12 bases in the middle. Full variable domain (rest looked up from reference TRBV11-3 and TRBJ1-6): EAGVVQSPRYKIIEKKQPVAFWCNPISGHNTLYWYLQNLGQGPELLIRYENEEAVDDSQLPKDRFSAERLKGVDSTLKIQPAELGDSAVYLCASSLDSTRGSPLHFGNGTRLTVT.

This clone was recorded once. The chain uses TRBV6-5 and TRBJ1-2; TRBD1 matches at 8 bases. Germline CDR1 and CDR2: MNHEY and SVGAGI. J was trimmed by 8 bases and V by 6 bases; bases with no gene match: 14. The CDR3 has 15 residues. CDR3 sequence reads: CASSVGTGVSGGYTF. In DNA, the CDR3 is TGTGCCAGCAGCGTCGGGACAGGTGTCTCTGGCGGCTACACCTTC.

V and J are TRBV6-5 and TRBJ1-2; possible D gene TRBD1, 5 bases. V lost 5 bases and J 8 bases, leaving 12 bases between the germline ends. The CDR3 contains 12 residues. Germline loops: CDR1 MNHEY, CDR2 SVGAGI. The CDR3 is CASSPTGQGYTF. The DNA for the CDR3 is TGTGCCAGCAGTCCTACAGGACAAGGCTACACCTTC.

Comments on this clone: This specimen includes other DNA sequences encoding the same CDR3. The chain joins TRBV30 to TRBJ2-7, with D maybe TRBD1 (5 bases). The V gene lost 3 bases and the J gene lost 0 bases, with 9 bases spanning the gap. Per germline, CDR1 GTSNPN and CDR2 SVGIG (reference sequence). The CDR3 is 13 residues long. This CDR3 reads CAWRGQGSYEQYF. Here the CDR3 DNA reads TGTGCCTGGAGGGGGCAGGGCTCCTACGAGCAGTACTTC.

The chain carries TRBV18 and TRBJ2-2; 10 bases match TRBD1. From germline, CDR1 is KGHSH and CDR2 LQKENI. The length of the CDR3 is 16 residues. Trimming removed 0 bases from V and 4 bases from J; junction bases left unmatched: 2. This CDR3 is CASSPPGQGFTGELFF. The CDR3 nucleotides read TGTGCCAGCTCACCACCGGGACAGGGGTTCACCGGGGAGCTGTTTTTT.

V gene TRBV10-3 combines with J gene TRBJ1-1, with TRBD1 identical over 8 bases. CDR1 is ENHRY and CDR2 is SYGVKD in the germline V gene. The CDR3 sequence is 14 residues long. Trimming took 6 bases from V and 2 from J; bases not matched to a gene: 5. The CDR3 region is CAIRKTGGNTEAFF. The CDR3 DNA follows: TGTGCCATCAGAAAAACAGGGGGAAACACTGAAGCTTTCTTT.

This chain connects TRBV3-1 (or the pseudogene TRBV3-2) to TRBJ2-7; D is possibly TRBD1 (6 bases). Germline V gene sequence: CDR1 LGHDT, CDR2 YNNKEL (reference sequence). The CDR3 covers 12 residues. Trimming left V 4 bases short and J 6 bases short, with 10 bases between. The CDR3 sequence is CASSLNRAEQYF. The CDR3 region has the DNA TGTGCCAGCAGCCTCAACAGGGCCGAGCAGTACTTC.

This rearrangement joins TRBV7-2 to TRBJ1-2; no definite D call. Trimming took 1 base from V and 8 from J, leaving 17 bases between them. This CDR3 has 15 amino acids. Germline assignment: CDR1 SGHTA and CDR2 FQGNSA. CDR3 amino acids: CASSLVPEGLGGYTF. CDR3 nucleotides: TGTGCCAGCAGCTTAGTCCCGGAGGGATTGGGGGGCTACACCTTC. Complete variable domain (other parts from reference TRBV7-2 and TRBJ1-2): GAGVSQSPSNKVTEKGKDVELRCDPISGHTALYWYRQSLGQGLEFLIYFQGNSAPDKSGLPSDRFSAERTGGSVSTLTIQRTQQEDSAVYLCASSLVPEGLGGYTFGSGTRLTVV.

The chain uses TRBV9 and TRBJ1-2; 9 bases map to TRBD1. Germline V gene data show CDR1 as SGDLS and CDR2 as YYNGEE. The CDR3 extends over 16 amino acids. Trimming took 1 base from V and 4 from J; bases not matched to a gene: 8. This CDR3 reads CASSVRGTGSAYGYTF. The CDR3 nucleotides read TGTGCCAGCAGCGTAAGAGGGACAGGGTCTGCCTATGGCTACACCTTC.

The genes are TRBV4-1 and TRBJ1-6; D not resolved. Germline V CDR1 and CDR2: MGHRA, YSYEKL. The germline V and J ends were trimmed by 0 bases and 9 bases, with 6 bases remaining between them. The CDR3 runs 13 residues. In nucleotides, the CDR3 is TGCGCCAGCAGCCAAGAAGGGAGTTCACCCCTCCACTTT. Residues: CASSQEGSSPLHF.

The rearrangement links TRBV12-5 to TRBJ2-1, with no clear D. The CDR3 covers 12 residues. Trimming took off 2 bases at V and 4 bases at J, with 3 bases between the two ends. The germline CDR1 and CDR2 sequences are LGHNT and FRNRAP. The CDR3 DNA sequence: TGTGCTAGTGGTTTGACATACAATGAGCAGTTCTTC. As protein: CASGLTYNEQFF.

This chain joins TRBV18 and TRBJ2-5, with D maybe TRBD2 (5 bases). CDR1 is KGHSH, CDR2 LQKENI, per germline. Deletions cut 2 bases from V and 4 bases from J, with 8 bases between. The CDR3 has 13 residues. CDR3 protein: CASSPNSGETQYF. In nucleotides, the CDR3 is TGTGCCAGCTCACCAAACAGCGGAGAGACCCAGTACTTC.

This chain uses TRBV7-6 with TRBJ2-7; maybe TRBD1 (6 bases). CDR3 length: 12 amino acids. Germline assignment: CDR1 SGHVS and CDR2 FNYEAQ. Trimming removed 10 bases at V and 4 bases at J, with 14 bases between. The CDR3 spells CATSRGSYEQYF. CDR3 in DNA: TGTGCCACCTCCAGGGGATCATACGAGCAGTACTTC. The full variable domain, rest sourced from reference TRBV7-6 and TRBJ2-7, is GAGVSQSPRYKVTKRGQDVALRCDPISGHVSLYWYRQALGQGPEFLTYFNYEAQQDKSGLPNDRFSAERPEGSISTLTIQRTEQRDSAMYRCATSRGSYEQYFGPGTRLTVT.

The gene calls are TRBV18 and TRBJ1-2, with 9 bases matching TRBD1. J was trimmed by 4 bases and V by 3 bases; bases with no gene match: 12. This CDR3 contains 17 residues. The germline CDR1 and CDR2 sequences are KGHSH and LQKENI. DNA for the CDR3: TGTGCCAGCTCACCGCGGGACAGGGCCCATGAGTTCTATGGCTACACCTTC. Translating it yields CASSPRDRAHEFYGYTF.

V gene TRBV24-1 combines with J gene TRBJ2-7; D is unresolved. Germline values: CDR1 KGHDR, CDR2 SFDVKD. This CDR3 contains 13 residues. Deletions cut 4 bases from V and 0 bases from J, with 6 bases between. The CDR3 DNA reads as TGTGCCACCAGTGACTCCAGCTCCTACGAGCAGTACTTC. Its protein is CATSDSSSYEQYF.

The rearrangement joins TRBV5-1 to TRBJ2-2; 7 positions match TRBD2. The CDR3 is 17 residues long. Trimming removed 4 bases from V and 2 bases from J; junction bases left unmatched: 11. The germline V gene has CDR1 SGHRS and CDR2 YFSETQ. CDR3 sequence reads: CASSATPAGYNTGELFF. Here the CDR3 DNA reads TGCGCCAGCAGCGCTACCCCAGCGGGGTACAACACCGGGGAGCTGTTTTTT. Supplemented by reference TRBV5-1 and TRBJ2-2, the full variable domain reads KAGVTQTPRYLIKTRGQQVTLSCSPISGHRSVSWYQQTPGQGLQFLFEYFSETQRNKGNFPGRFSGRQFSNSRSEMNVSTLELGDSALYLCASSATPAGYNTGELFFGEGSRLTVL.

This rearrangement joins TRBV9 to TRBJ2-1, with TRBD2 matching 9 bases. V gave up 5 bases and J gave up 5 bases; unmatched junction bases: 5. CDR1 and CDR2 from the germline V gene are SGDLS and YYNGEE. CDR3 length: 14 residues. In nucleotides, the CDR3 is TGTGCCAGCAGTCGACTAGCGGCAAACAATGAGCAGTTCTTC. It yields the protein CASSRLAANNEQFF.

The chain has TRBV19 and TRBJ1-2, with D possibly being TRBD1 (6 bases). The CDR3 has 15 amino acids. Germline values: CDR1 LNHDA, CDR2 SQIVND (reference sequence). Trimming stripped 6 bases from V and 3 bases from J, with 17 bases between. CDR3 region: CASRIQGPSYYGYTF. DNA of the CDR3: TGTGCCAGTAGAATACAGGGTCCGTCGTACTATGGCTACACCTTC. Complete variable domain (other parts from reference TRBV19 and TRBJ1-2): DGGITQSPKYLFRKEGQNVTLSCEQNLNHDAMYWYRQDPGQGLRLIYYSQIVNDFQKGDIAEGYSVSREKKESFPLTVTSAQKNPTAFYLCASRIQGPSYYGYTFGSGTRLTVV.

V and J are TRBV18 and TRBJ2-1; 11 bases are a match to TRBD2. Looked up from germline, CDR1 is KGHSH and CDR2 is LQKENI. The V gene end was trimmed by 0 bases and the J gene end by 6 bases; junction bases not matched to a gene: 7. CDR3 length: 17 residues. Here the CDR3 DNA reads TGTGCCAGCTCACCACCTACTAGCGGGAGTAAAAGCAATGAGCAGTTCTTC. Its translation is CASSPPTSGSKSNEQFF.